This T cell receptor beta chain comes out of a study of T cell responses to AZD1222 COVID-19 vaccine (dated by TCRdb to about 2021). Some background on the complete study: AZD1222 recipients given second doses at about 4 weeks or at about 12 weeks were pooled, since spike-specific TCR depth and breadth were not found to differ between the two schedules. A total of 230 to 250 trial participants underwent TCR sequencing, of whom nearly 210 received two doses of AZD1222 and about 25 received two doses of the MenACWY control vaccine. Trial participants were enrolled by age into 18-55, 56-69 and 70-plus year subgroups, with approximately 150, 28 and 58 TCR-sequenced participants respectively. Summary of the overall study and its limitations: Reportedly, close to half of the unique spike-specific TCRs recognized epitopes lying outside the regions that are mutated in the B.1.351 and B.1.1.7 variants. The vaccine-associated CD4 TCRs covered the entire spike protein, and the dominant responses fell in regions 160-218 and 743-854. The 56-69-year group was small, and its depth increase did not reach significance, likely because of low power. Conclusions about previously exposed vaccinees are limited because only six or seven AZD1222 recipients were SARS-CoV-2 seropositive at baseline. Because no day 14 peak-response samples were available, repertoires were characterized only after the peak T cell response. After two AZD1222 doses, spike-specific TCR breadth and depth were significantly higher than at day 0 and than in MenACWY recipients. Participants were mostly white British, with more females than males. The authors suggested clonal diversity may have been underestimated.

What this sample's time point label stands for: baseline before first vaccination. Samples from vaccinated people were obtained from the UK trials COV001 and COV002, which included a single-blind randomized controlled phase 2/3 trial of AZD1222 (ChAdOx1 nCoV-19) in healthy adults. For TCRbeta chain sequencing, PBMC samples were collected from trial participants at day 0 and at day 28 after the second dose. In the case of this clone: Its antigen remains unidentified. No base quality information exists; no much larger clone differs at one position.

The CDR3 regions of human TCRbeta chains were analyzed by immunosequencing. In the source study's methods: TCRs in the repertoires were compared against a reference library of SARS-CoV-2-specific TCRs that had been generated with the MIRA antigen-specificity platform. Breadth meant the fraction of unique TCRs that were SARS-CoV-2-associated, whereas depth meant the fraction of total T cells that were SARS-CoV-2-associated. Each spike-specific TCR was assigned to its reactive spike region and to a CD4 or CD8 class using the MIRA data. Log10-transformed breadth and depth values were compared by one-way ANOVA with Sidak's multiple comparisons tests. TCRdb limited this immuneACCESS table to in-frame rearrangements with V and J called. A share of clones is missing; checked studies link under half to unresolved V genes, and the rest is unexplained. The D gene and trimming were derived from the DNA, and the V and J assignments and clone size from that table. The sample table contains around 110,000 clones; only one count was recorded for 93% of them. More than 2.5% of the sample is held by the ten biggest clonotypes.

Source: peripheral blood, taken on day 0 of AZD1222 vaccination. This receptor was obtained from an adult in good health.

The CDR3 amino acid sequence is: CASSKTGAVLHEQYF. The nucleotide sequence reads TGTGCCAGCAGCAAGACGGGAGCGGTCCTCCACGAGCAGTACTTC. The rearrangement joined TRBV21-1 to TRBJ2-7; the DNA was not compared with TRBD2, the D call given in the table. TRBV21-1 is an annotated pseudogene. From the cysteine through the phenylalanine, the CDR3 covers 15 amino acids. Only CDR3 DNA is held: 45 bases, read in frame from base 1.